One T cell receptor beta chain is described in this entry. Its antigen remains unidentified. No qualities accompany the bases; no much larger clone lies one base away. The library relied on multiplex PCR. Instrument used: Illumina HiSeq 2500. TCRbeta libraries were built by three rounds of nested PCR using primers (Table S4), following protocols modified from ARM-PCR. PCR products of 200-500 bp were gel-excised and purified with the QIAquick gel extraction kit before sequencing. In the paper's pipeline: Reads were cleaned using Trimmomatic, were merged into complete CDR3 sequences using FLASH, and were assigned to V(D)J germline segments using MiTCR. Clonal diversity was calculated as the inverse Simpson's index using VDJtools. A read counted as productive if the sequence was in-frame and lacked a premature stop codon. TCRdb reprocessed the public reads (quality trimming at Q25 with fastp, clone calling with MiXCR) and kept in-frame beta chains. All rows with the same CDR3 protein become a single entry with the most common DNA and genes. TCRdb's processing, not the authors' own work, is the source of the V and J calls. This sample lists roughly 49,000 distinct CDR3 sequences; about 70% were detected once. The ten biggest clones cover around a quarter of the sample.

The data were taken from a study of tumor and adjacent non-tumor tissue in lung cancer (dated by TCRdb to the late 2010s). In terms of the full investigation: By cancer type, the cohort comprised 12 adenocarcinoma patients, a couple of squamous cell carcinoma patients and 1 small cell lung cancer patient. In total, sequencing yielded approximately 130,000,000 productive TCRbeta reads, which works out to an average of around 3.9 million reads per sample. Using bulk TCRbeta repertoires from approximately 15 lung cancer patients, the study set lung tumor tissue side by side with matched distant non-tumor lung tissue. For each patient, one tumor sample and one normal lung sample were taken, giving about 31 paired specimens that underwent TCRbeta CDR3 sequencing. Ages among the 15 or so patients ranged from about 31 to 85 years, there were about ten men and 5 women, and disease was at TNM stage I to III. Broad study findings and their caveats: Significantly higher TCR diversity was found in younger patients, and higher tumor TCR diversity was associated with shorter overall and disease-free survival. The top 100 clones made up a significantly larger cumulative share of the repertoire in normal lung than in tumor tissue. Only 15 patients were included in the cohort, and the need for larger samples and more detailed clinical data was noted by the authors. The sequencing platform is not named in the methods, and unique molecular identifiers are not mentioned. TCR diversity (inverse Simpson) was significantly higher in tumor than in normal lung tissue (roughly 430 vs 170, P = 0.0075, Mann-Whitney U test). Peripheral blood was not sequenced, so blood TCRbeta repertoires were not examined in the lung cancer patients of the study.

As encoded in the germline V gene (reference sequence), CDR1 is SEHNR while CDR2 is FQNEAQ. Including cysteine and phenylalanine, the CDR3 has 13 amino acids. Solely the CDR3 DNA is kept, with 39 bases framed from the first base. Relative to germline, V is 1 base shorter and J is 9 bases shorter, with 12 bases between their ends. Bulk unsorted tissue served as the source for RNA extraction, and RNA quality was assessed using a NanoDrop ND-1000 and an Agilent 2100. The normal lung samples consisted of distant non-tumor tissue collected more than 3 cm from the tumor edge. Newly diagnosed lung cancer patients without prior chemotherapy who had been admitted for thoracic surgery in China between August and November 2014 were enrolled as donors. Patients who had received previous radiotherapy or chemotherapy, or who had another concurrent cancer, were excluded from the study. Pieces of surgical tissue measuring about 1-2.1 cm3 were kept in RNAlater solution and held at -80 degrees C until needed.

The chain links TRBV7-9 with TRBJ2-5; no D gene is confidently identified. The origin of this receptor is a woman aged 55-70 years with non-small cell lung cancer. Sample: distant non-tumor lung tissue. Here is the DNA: TGTGCCAGCAGCTTAGGCGACCCTCGGGCCCAGTACTTC. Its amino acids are CASSLGDPRAQYF.